This T cell receptor (beta chain) was recovered during a study of graft-versus-host responses after intestinal transplantation. About the research overall: All recipients were transplanted with multivisceral, liver-intestinal, or isolated intestinal grafts.

The method was immunoSEQ multiplex PCR; TCRdb's version includes in-frame clones alone and lacks a portion of them. Of about 120,000 clones in the sample, 90% were seen once. A remark on this clone: What it recognizes is unknown. This CDR3 is also generated by other DNA sequences in the sample.

From germline, CDR1 is SGHRS and CDR2 YFSETQ. The V gene end was trimmed by 4 bases and the J gene end by 0 bases; junction bases not matched to a gene: 4. This CDR3 contains 15 residues. The V gene is TRBV5-1, the J gene TRBJ2-1; 7 nucleotides align to TRBD2. The sequenced sample was unstimulated CD4+ T cells sorted from spleen or lymph node cells, obtained before intestinal transplant. The source of this sequence is a human donor who received an intestinal transplant. The CDR3 is CASSPLAGSYNEQFF. The CDR3 nucleotides are TGCGCCAGCAGCCCCTTAGCGGGCTCCTACAATGAGCAGTTCTTC.